The T cell receptor beta chain under discussion was sequenced for a study of CD8 T cells in ankylosing spondylitis. Notes on the study in general: Seemingly characteristic of ankylosing spondylitis blood was a TCR beta motif consisting of roughly 8 highly homologous variants.

One entry per CDR3 protein, called by TCRdb with MiXCR from the 5' RACE reads. This table has some 840,000 distinct CDR3 sequences, around 11% appearing once. This clonotype has ten or more counts. Its antigen is not known. Germline V lookup: CDR1 DFQATT, CDR2 SNEGSKA (reference sequence). This CDR3 contains 15 residues. Trimming removed 1 base at V and 3 bases at J, with 13 bases between. Sequencing was carried out using blood, either unsorted or a sorted T cell fraction (not recorded which). The receptor's source is a male donor with ankylosing spondylitis. The chain is built from TRBV20-1 and TRBJ2-1; D is perhaps TRBD2 (5 bases). CDR3 nucleotide sequence: TGCAGTGCTAGAGTGAAGCGGAAAGTCTACAATGAGCAGTTCTTC. This gives the protein CSARVKRKVYNEQFF.